This T cell receptor beta chain was captured by sequencing in a study of identical twins. This clonotype was seen more than once but under ten times. CDR3 size: 13 residues. V was pared by 5 bases and J by 3 bases, with 8 bases between. The germline V gene encodes CDR1 MDHEN and CDR2 SYDVKM. TCRdb recomputed calls from the 5' RACE reads with MiXCR, one row per CDR3 protein. The table has some 320,000 distinct CDR3 sequences, over 9% seen once; the top ten hold about 7%. These data are also associated with another study on yellow fever vaccine responses in identical twins.

The TCR comes from a woman aged 18 to 35 in good health. This sequence joins TRBV28 and TRBJ2-1, with D perhaps TRBD2 (5 bases). Sequencing input: CD8+ T cells sorted from blood. CDR3 sequence reads: CASSTGGYNEQFF. The CDR3 DNA sequence: TGTGCCAGCAGTACCGGAGGCTACAATGAGCAGTTCTTC.